The next 4 T cell receptor beta chains were all read from a single sample in a study of post-analysis software for immune sequencing data. Their specific antigens are unknown. Unique molecular identifiers featured in each of the TCR beta cDNA libraries. One entry per CDR3 protein, called by TCRdb with MiXCR from the PCR reads. Seen here are 350,000 to 450,000 distinct CDR3 sequences, roughly 38% observed once, and the top ten hold 13%. Study-wide results and caveats: TRBV segments more frequent in patients than in controls numbered a few and included TRBV5-6, TRBV5-1 and TRBV20-1.

Input material: blood. The source is a girl between 10 and 17 years old with multiple sclerosis.

This clonotype was seen only a few times. The chain combines TRBV6-2 or TRBV6-3 with TRBJ2-7, with 7 bases lining up with TRBD1. Trimming cost V 5 bases and J 3 bases; bases outside gene matches: 7. The germline V gene encodes CDR1 MNHEY and CDR2 SVGEGT. The CDR3 has 14 residues. This CDR3 is CASSAGQVNYEQYF. The CDR3 DNA sequence: TGTGCCAGCAGTGCCGGACAGGTAAACTACGAGCAGTACTTC.

This sequence joins TRBV15 and TRBJ2-5; D is perhaps TRBD2 (6 bases). Germline-derived CDR1 and CDR2 are LNHNV and YYDKDF (reference sequence). The CDR3 consists of 14 residues. V gave up 0 bases and J gave up 4 bases, with 9 bases separating them. The CDR3 DNA is TGTGCCACCAGCAGAGATGCGGGGAGAGAGACCCAGTACTTC. Encoded protein: CATSRDAGRETQYF.

The rearrangement joins TRBV7-6 to TRBJ1-1; D not resolved. Per the germline V gene, CDR1 is SGHVS and CDR2 is FNYEAQ. V shed 5 bases and J shed 4 bases, with 14 bases lying between them. The CDR3 sequence is 14 residues long. CDR3 amino acids: CASSAAPTVTEAFF. The CDR3, as DNA: TGTGCCAGCAGCGCAGCCCCTACAGTCACTGAAGCTTTCTTT.

The chain recombines TRBV7-2 with TRBJ2-1; 10 nucleotides align to TRBD2. CDR1 is SGHTA and CDR2 is FQGNSA in the germline V gene. This CDR3 has 19 amino acids. After removal of 1 base from V and 7 bases from J, the junction contained 16 bases not matched to a gene. In DNA form, the CDR3 reads TGTGCCAGCAGCTTAGGGACAGGGCTGGGACTAGCGTACCGTAATGAGCAGTTCTTC. It specifies CASSLGTGLGLAYRNEQFF.